This entry describes one T cell receptor (beta chain). This sample is part of a study of OX40 agonist ivuxolimab in advanced cancers. Sequencing was performed with immunoSEQ multiplex PCR; in TCRdb, only in-frame clones are kept and a portion is missing. The table shows over 55,000 clones, with about 83% occurring only once. V lost 7 bases and J lost 4, with 16 bases in between. The V gene's germline CDR1 is SNHLY and CDR2 FYNNEI. The CDR3 is 14 amino acids. The receptor was isolated from an adult with an advanced solid tumor such as melanoma, head and neck, liver or kidney cancer. Sequencing used CD4+ or CD8+ T cells sorted from blood, obtained in a trial of the OX40 agonist ivuxolimab. V usage is TRBV2 and J usage is TRBJ1-1; D call uncertain. CDR3: CASKGISLLTEAFF. CDR3 bases: TGTGCCAGCAAAGGAATATCGTTACTCACTGAAGCTTTCTTT.